The subject of this entry is one T cell receptor beta chain. The data originate from a study of cytotoxic CD8 clonotypes in ibrutinib-treated CLL. Looking at the study overall: The study included 11 relapsed/refractory and over 14 treatment-naive patients; fewer than 18 had IGHV unmutated disease. On average, each sample had approximately 250,000 productive templates and 96,000 or so productive rearrangements.

Investigators sourced 1.5 to 2 micrograms of genomic DNA from cryopreserved PBMCs for TCR beta libraries. CDR1 is MGHRA and CDR2 is YSYEKL in the germline V gene. V lost 0 bases to trimming and J lost 0 bases, with 15 bases between them. The CDR3 has 17 amino acids. Method: immunoSEQ multiplex PCR; TCRdb's copy keeps in-frame clones and lacks some. The data show about 300,000 clones, roughly four fifths seen once. This clonotype was sampled from a human donor with chronic lymphocytic leukemia. The rearrangement joins TRBV4-1 to TRBJ2-7, with D possibly being TRBD2 (6 bases). The source was PBMCs, collected at disease progression, from a patient treated with ibrutinib. CDR3 residues: CASSQETLFGGSYEQYF. In DNA, the CDR3 is TGCGCCAGCAGCCAAGAAACCCTCTTCGGGGGCTCCTACGAGCAGTACTTC.